Presented here are 26 T cell receptor beta chains from one specimen sequenced in a study of Ad26.COV2.S vaccination and SARS-CoV-2 variants. Treatment defined: around 19 received Ad26.COV2.S at low or high dose, single or two shots; 5 received placebo; per-sample allocation not given. Sampling occurred on day 63 after the first vaccine or placebo injection. Measured with immunoSEQ multiplex PCR; TCRdb has only the in-frame clones, and not every one. The top ten clones hold 2.9% of a sample with under 300,000 clones, around nine tenths of them seen once. The sequencing here drew on peripheral blood, taken in a trial of Ad26.COV2.S vaccine versus placebo. The receptors were sampled from a person aged 18-60 years who received the Ad26.COV2.S COVID-19 vaccine or a placebo.

This sequence joins TRBV27 and TRBJ1-5, with D maybe TRBD1 (5 bases). Germline CDR1 MNHEY, CDR2 SMNVEV (reference sequence). The CDR3 sequence is 13 residues long. Between the trimmed V and J ends, which lost 5 bases and 5 bases, there was a span of 10 bases. The CDR3 DNA follows: TGTGCCAGCAGTCCATCCAGGGATCAGCCCCAGCATTTT. As protein: CASSPSRDQPQHF.

The V gene is TRBV9, the J gene TRBJ1-5; D uncertain. The CDR3 loop spans 15 amino acids. CDR1 is SGDLS, CDR2 YYNGEE, per germline. Trimming took off 0 bases at V and 1 base at J, with 8 bases between the two ends. CDR3 nucleotide sequence: TGTGCCAGCAGCGTAGGGCATGGCAGCAATCAGCCCCAGCATTTT. Protein product: CASSVGHGSNQPQHF.

This chain connects TRBV6-5 to TRBJ2-3; 13 bases align to TRBD2. The germline V gene encodes CDR1 MNHEY and CDR2 SVGAGI. The CDR3 is 15 amino acids. Trimming cost V 8 bases and J 6 bases; bases outside gene matches: 8. The CDR3 DNA follows: TGTGCCAGCTACTACGGACTAGCGGGGGCGGATACGCAGTATTTT. This translates into CASYYGLAGADTQYF.

The chain links TRBV3-1 (or the pseudogene TRBV3-2) to TRBJ1-4, with D uncertain. Trimming left V 1 base short and J 5 bases short, with 8 bases between. Germline CDR1 reads LGHDT; CDR2 reads YNNKEL (reference sequence). The CDR3 extends over 14 amino acids. The CDR3 DNA sequence: TGTGCCAGCAGCCAAGTTGGCAGGAATGAAAAACTGTTTTTT. This encodes CASSQVGRNEKLFF.

The rearrangement uses TRBV6-4 and TRBJ2-7; D might be TRBD2 (5 bases). The CDR3 extends over 15 amino acids. In germline, CDR1 is MRHNA, CDR2 SNTAGT. The V and J ends lost 0 bases and 3 bases respectively, with 12 bases between them. The CDR3 nucleotides read TGTGCCAGCAGTGACTCGATCGGCGGAGGCTACGAGCAGTACGTC. It yields the protein CASSDSIGGGYEQYV.

CDR3 sequence: CSATRQETQYF. The CDR3 bases are TGCAGTGCTACTCGGCAAGAGACCCAGTACTTC. The chain has TRBV20-1 and TRBJ2-5, with D hard to call. CDR1 is DFQATT, CDR2 SNEGSKA, per germline (reference sequence). Trimming removed 4 bases at V and 2 bases at J, with 5 bases between. The CDR3 is 11 amino acids.

V usage is TRBV5-1 and J usage is TRBJ1-2, with 7 bases matching TRBD1. CDR3 length equals 17 residues. Germline assignment: CDR1 SGHRS and CDR2 YFSETQ. J lost 8 bases, V lost 2 bases, and 18 bases had no gene match. The CDR3 bases are TGCGCCAGCAGCTTTCCCGGGACAGCCGCCCTCGACGGGGGCTACACCTTC. Its protein is CASSFPGTAALDGGYTF.

The rearrangement uses TRBV6-6 and TRBJ2-1; D is ambiguous. The germline V gene encodes CDR1 MNHNY and CDR2 SVGAGI (reference sequence). CDR3 length: 14 residues. Trimming left V 0 bases short and J 4 bases short, with 7 bases between. CDR3 sequence: CASSYSSSYNEQFF. CDR3 nucleotide sequence: TGTGCCAGCAGTTACTCGAGCTCGTACAATGAGCAGTTCTTC.

The rearrangement links TRBV7-2 to TRBJ1-2; unclear D gene. The V end was cut by 2 bases, the J end by 8 bases, with 15 bases between. The CDR3 has 14 amino acids. CDR1 SGHTA and CDR2 FQGNSA come from the germline V gene. The CDR3 coding sequence is TGTGCCAGCAGCTTAAGTGGGAGACCCCACGGCTACACCTTC. It codes for CASSLSGRPHGYTF.

CDR3 nucleotides: TGCGCCAGCAGCACCAATACAGCGGGAGGGCGCACCGGGGAGCTGTTTTTT. It encodes CASSTNTAGGRTGELFF. This chain links TRBV4-3 with TRBJ2-2; 10 bases line up with TRBD2. This CDR3 is 17 amino acids long. Germline V gene lookup returns CDR1 LGHNA and CDR2 YSLEER. The ends lost 5 bases at V and 4 bases at J; junction bases unmatched: 10.

The chain carries TRBV30 and TRBJ1-1; TRBD1 might be the D (5 bases). The germline V gene has CDR1 GTSNPN and CDR2 SVGIG (reference sequence). V lost 7 bases to trimming and J lost 6 bases, with 9 bases between them. This CDR3 region has 10 residues. CDR3 nucleotide sequence: TGTGCCTTCAGGGCCGCTGAAGCTTTCTTT. Amino acids: CAFRAAEAFF.

The V gene is TRBV2, the J gene TRBJ2-3; a possible D gene is TRBD2 (6 bases). This CDR3 region has 14 residues. The V gene lost 9 bases and the J gene lost 1 base, with 14 bases spanning the gap. CDR1 is SNHLY and CDR2 is FYNNEI in the germline V gene. The CDR3: CASRRGGGTDTQYF. The CDR3 DNA is TGTGCCAGTCGAAGGGGCGGGGGCACAGATACGCAGTATTTT.

The chain has TRBV5-5 and TRBJ2-3, with 7 positions matching TRBD1. The CDR3 consists of 15 residues. From germline, CDR1 is SGHKS and CDR2 YYEKEE (reference sequence). Trimming removed 3 bases from V and 5 bases from J; junction bases left unmatched: 9. CDR3 in amino acids: CASSSTGRVGDTQYF. As DNA, the CDR3 is TGTGCCAGCAGCTCGACAGGGCGAGTCGGAGATACGCAGTATTTT.

The chain combines TRBV18 with TRBJ1-2; 11 bases match TRBD1. Germline values: CDR1 KGHSH, CDR2 LQKENI. The CDR3 runs to 16 residues. Trimming cost V 2 bases and J 6 bases; bases outside gene matches: 8. For the CDR3, the DNA is TGTGCCAGCTCACCAGGGACAGGGGGAAAGGGCGATGGCTACACCTTC. This sequence encodes CASSPGTGGKGDGYTF. The variable domain in full, completed from reference TRBV18 and TRBJ1-2, reads NAGVMQNPRHLVRRRGQEARLRCSPMKGHSHVYWYRQLPEEGLKFMVYLQKENIIDESGMPKERFSAEFPKEGPSILRIQQVVRGDSAAYFCASSPGTGGKGDGYTFGSGTRLTVV.

The chain employs TRBV18 and TRBJ2-7, with D unclear. The germline gives CDR1 KGHSH, CDR2 LQKENI. Trimming removed 1 base from V and 2 bases from J, with 9 bases in between. This CDR3 contains 14 residues. The CDR3 region is CASSPRNGPYEQYV. The CDR3 region has the DNA TGTGCCAGCTCACCACGGAACGGGCCCTACGAGCAGTACGTC.

The chain is built from TRBV6-5 and TRBJ1-2, with a tentative D call TRBD1 (6 bases). Trimming pared 2 bases from V and 13 bases from J, leaving 20 bases between. Germline CDR1 and CDR2: MNHEY and SVGAGI. The CDR3 is 14 residues long. CDR3 protein: CASSYANSGGRPTF. CDR3 bases: TGTGCCAGCAGTTACGCAAACTCCGGGGGGCGCCCCACCTTC.

This chain links TRBV14 with TRBJ2-2, with D possibly TRBD1 on 8 matching bases. The CDR3 runs 17 residues. Germline CDR1 reads SGHDN; CDR2 reads FVKESK. Trimming took off 4 bases at V and 1 base at J, with 16 bases between the two ends. CDR3 region: CASSLLGGTGNTGELFF. CDR3 sequence (DNA): TGTGCCAGCAGCCTCTTGGGGGGGACAGGGAACACCGGGGAGCTGTTTTTT.

The chain is built from TRBV24-1 and TRBJ1-6; 8 bases align to TRBD1. Unmatched junction bases numbered 6, after V lost 2 bases and J lost 1 base. In germline, CDR1 is KGHDR, CDR2 SFDVKD. This CDR3 spans 18 amino acids. For the CDR3, the DNA is TGTGCCACCAGTGATTCACAGGGGGGTGGATCCTATAATTCACCCCTCCACTTT. Residues: CATSDSQGGGSYNSPLHF.

The rearrangement links TRBV11-2 to TRBJ2-3; no reliable D call. Trimming removed 4 bases at V and 3 bases at J, with 8 bases between. The CDR3 totals 13 residues. Germline values: CDR1 SGHAT, CDR2 FQNNGV. In DNA, the CDR3 is TGTGCCAGCAGCTCCCTTAGAACAGATACGCAGTATTTT. Translation gives CASSSLRTDTQYF.

CDR3 sequence reads: CASSFTGPSEAFF. CDR3 sequence (DNA): TGTGCCAGCAGCTTTACCGGGCCATCCGAAGCTTTCTTT. The chain joins TRBV7-6 to TRBJ1-1, with no clear D. The ends were cut back, 3 bases at V and 8 bases at J, with 13 bases in the middle. The V gene's germline CDR1 is SGHVS and CDR2 FNYEAQ. The CDR3 runs to 13 residues.

This clone was observed a single time. V usage is TRBV19 and J usage is TRBJ2-2, with D perhaps matching TRBD1 or TRBD2 (5 bases each). Trimming removed 4 bases from V and 0 bases from J, with 15 bases in between. Germline V CDR1 and CDR2: LNHDA, SQIVND (reference sequence). This CDR3 comprises 17 residues. The CDR3 nucleotides read TGTGCCAGTAGTAACGTGGGGGTAGGTCCGAACACCGGGGAGCTGTTTTTT. Protein product: CASSNVGVGPNTGELFF.

The chain employs TRBV21-1 and TRBJ2-1; TRBD1 was called by the table and not checked on the DNA. TRBV21-1 is annotated as a pseudogene. This CDR3 contains 16 residues. The CDR3 reads CASRRSGDRGLNEQFF. The CDR3 DNA is TGTGCCAGCAGACGAAGTGGGGACAGGGGGCTTAATGAGCAGTTCTTC.

This clone was picked up one time. CDR3 sequence: CASNPRQGANYGYTF. The CDR3 coding sequence is TGTGCCAGCAACCCGAGACAGGGGGCTAACTATGGCTACACCTTC. The V gene is TRBV6-4, the J gene TRBJ1-2; TRBD1 matches at 9 bases. The CDR3 runs 15 residues. Germline CDR1 reads MRHNA; CDR2 reads SNTAGT. The V segment lost 7 bases and the J segment 0 bases; nucleotides outside the gene matches: 6.

This rearrangement joins TRBV30 to TRBJ2-3, with 15 bases fitting TRBD2. With 1 base clipped from V and 5 bases from J, the junction kept 1 base outside the gene matches. Germline V gene lookup returns CDR1 GTSNPN and CDR2 SVGIG (reference sequence). This CDR3 is 15 amino acids long. In DNA form, the CDR3 reads TGTGCCTGGAGTGCGGGACTAGCGGGAGGAGATACGCAGTATTTT. Translation: CAWSAGLAGGDTQYF.

The chain has TRBV19 and TRBJ1-2, with D unclear. V dropped 7 bases and J dropped 4 bases, with 13 bases sitting between them. Germline V gene data show CDR1 as LNHDA and CDR2 as SQIVND (reference sequence). The CDR3 length is 13 residues. For the CDR3, the DNA is TGTGCCAGTACTCTCCAGGCCTTCTATGGCTACACCTTC. Translation: CASTLQAFYGYTF.

The rearrangement links TRBV7-2 to TRBJ1-3; D is undetermined. The CDR3 has 13 residues. Deletions cut 6 bases from V and 2 bases from J, with 8 bases between. Germline V gene sequence: CDR1 SGHTA, CDR2 FQGNSA. The CDR3 spells CASSPDAGNTIYF. CDR3 in DNA: TGTGCCAGCAGTCCGGACGCTGGAAACACCATATATTTT.